This T cell receptor beta chain was sequenced during a study of blood T cell repertoires in COVID-19. Study background: Specimens from acute and convalescent COVID-19 originated in the United States, Italy and Spain. The analysed material was cDNA or gDNA that came from T cells, B-cell-depleted T cells, or PBMCs.

Source study methods: Estimated nucleated cell counts came from reference gene primer amplification. Using immunoSEQ multiplex PCR, the repertoire was profiled, and TCRdb retains in-frame clones only, with some absent. The V and J calls and clone size are taken from that table; D and trimming were inferred from the DNA. The data show under 450,000 clones, roughly 77% seen once. V gave up 4 bases and J gave up 7 bases; unmatched junction bases: 6. The germline V gene has CDR1 LGHDT and CDR2 YNNKEL (reference sequence). The CDR3 length is 14 residues. This receptor was identified in a human donor with acute or convalescent COVID-19. The donor label of this sample is uncertain. Sequences were obtained from peripheral blood. The chain links TRBV3-1 (or the pseudogene TRBV3-2) to TRBJ1-5; 8 nucleotides align to TRBD1. In DNA form, the CDR3 reads TGTGCCAGCAGCCCGCAGGGGGCGCGCCAGCCCCAGCATTTT. It encodes CASSPQGARQPQHF.